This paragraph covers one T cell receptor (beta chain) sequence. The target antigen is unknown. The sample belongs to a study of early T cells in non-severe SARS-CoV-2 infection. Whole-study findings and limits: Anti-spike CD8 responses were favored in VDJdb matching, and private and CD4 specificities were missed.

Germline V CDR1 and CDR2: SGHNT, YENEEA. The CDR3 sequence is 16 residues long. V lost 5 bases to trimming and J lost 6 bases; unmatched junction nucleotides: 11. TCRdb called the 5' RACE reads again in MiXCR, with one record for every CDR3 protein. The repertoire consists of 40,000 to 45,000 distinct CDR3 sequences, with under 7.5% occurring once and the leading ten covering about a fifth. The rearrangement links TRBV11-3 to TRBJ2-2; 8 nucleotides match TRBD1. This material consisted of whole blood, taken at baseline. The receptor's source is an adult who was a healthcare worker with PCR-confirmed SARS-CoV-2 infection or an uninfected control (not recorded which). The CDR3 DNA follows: TGTGCCAGCAGCCCTGACGGACAGGGCGGTTCCGGGGAGCTGTTTTTT. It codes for CASSPDGQGGSGELFF.